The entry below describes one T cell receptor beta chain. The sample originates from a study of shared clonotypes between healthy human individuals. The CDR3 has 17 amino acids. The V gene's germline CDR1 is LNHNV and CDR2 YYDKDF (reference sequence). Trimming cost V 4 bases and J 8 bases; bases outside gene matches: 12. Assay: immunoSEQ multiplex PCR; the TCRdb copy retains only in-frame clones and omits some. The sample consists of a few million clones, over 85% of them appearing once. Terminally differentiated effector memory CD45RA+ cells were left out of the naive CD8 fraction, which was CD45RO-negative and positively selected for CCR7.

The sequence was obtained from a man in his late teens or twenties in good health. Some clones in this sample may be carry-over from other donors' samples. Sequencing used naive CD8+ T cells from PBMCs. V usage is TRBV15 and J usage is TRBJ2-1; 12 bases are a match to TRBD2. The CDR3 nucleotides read TGTGCCACCAGCATCATGACTAGCGGGAGACTAATGGATGAGCAGTTCTTC. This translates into CATSIMTSGRLMDEQFF.